The present entry profiles one TCR beta chain with its context. This clone turned up a few times. Its cognate antigen has yet to be identified. Qualities for individual bases were not recorded, and no much larger clone is one base off. The collaborating institutions used their own protocols to collect whole blood in K2EDTA tubes. For TCRbeta analysis, collaborators shipped samples as frozen whole blood, isolated PBMCs, or DNA extracted from either of those sample types. V gives up 3 bases and J gives up 5 bases, and the segment between their germline ends measures 10 bases. Sequences KGHSH (CDR1) and LQKENI (CDR2) are obtained from the germline V gene. The CDR3 starts with the cysteine, ends with the phenylalanine, and has 14 residues. Kept here is only the CDR3 DNA, which spans 42 bases and is read in frame from base 1. The immunoSEQ Assay, a bias-controlled multiplex PCR, was used to amplify TCRbeta CDR3 regions from genomic DNA. The study's own analysis went as follows. Nucleated cell counts per sample were estimated from amplification of reference gene primers within the assay. Sequence reads were collapsed and filtered to measure the absolute abundance of every unique TCRbeta CDR3 rearrangement. For each sample, productive Simpson clonality was calculated by taking the square root of Simpson's diversity index across productive rearrangements. The source is immuneACCESS, and TCRdb retained only in-frame sequences with V and J called. Part of the clones is not carried over; for the studies checked, unresolved V genes explain less than half of this, and the remainder is unexplained. V and J calls and clone size are given by that table; D and trimming were obtained from the DNA. This sample has 200,000 to 300,000 clones in its table, and 88% of those were observed once. Around 0.8% of the sample belongs to the ten largest clones.

This record comes from a study of blood T cell repertoires in COVID-19 (dated by TCRdb to about 2020). Study-level background: Samples from collaborators originated in the United States, Italy and Spain and spanned both the acute and convalescent phases of COVID-19. The prospective study material was composed of cDNA or gDNA derived from T cells, B-cell-depleted T cells, or PBMCs. The dataset comprised deeply sampled blood TCRbeta repertoires from subjects exposed to, actively infected with, or recovered from COVID-19. The repertoires were released in a freely available public database meant as a resource for research on the immune response to SARS-CoV-2. The samples were drawn from the first 160 participants of the ongoing ImmuneRACE study and from more than 1,000 subjects provided by 6 global collaborators. Nearly every sample came with metadata listing a de-identified subject ID, COVID-19 status, age in years and sex. HLA class I and class II types, where available, came from metadata supplied by the sample provider rather than from assay-based typing. Broad study findings and their caveats: The amount of clinical and demographic metadata varied by source and participant and was provided uncurated.

The sequenced sample was peripheral blood. Rearrangement joined TRBV18 to TRBJ1-4; the D gene is possibly TRBD1, with 6 bases matching. The sequence was collected from a woman under 40 with acute or convalescent COVID-19. The nucleotide sequence reads as follows: TGTGCCAGCTCACCGACAGGCCCGAATGAAAAACTGTTTTTT. Translation gives CASSPTGPNEKLFF.